This entry lists 24 T cell receptor beta chains sequenced from one sample in a study of blood T cell repertoires in COVID-19. Libraries were prepared by immunoSEQ multiplex PCR; TCRdb keeps only in-frame clonotypes and omits some of them. The table shows 200,000 to 300,000 clones, with nearly 90% occurring only once. Specimen: peripheral blood. The origin of the receptors is a man aged 18 to 30 with active or convalescent COVID-19.

The rearrangement joins TRBV6-4 to TRBJ2-1, with 10 nucleotides matching TRBD2. The CDR3 totals 16 residues. With V trimmed by 4 bases and J by 0 bases, 3 bases remained unmatched. In germline, CDR1 is MRHNA, CDR2 SNTAGT. In nucleotides, the CDR3 is TGTGCCAGCAGTGCTTCTAGCGGGGGCTCCTACAATGAGCAGTTCTTC. Amino acids: CASSASSGGSYNEQFF.

This chain joins TRBV24-1 and TRBJ1-2; D is perhaps TRBD1 (6 bases). V was cut by 10 bases and J by 2 bases, with 10 bases left in between. CDR1 and CDR2 (germline): KGHDR, SFDVKD. The CDR3 is made up of 12 amino acids. For the CDR3, the DNA is TGTGCCACACGGGACATCAACTATGGCTACACCTTC. Translating gives CATRDINYGYTF.

The chain carries TRBV30 and TRBJ1-1, with D unclear. Trimming removed 5 bases at V and 3 bases at J, with 7 bases between. The CDR3 is 11 residues long. Germline V gene lookup returns CDR1 GTSNPN and CDR2 SVGIG (reference sequence). Written as DNA, the CDR3 is TGTGCCTGGGAGACATACACTGAAGCTTTCTTT. Protein product: CAWETYTEAFF.

J is TRBJ1-2 and V is TRBV29-1; D is possibly TRBD1 (5 bases). The CDR3 extends over 13 amino acids. Germline CDR1 reads SQVTM; CDR2 reads ANQGSEA. V lost 6 bases and J lost 6, with 17 bases in between. The CDR3 loop is CSVWQGLNDGYTF. The CDR3 nucleotides read TGCAGCGTGTGGCAGGGATTGAATGATGGCTACACCTTC.

The chain uses TRBV19 and TRBJ2-5; a weak D match, TRBD1 (5 bases). CDR3 length: 15 residues. Trimming pared 3 bases from V and 6 bases from J, leaving 17 bases between. Germline CDR1 and CDR2: LNHDA and SQIVND (reference sequence). The CDR3 DNA is TGTGCCAGTAGTATGTCCTCAGGGAATCGAAAGACCCAGTACTTC. As protein: CASSMSSGNRKTQYF. The full variable domain, completed using reference TRBV19 and TRBJ2-5, is DGGITQSPKYLFRKEGQNVTLSCEQNLNHDAMYWYRQDPGQGLRLIYYSQIVNDFQKGDIAEGYSVSREKKESFPLTVTSAQKNPTAFYLCASSMSSGNRKTQYFGPGTRLLVL.

V gene TRBV18 combines with J gene TRBJ1-4, with TRBD1 matching 9 bases. Germline trimming cut 6 bases from V and 6 bases from J; bases unmatched to any gene: 5. The germline CDR1 and CDR2 sequences are KGHSH and LQKENI. The CDR3 is 14 residues long. The CDR3 is CASSVDRGDEKLFF. CDR3 bases: TGTGCCAGCTCGGTGGACAGGGGAGATGAAAAACTGTTTTTT.

This chain connects TRBV28 to TRBJ2-4, with D possibly TRBD2 on 6 matching bases. Germline V gives CDR1 MDHEN, CDR2 SYDVKM. The germline V and J ends were trimmed by 3 bases and 1 base, with 7 bases remaining between them. The CDR3 spans 14 residues. The CDR3 reads CASSLAGAKNIQYF. In DNA, the CDR3 is TGTGCCAGCAGTTTGGCGGGGGCCAAAAACATTCAGTACTTC.

The V and J genes are TRBV28 and TRBJ2-2; D is unresolved. This CDR3 comprises 13 residues. Germline V CDR1 and CDR2: MDHEN, SYDVKM. V lost 5 bases and J lost 6, with 10 bases in between. The CDR3 DNA reads as TGTGCCAGCAGTCCCCCCCAATCCGGGGAGCTGTTTTTT. Translating gives CASSPPQSGELFF. The complete variable domain, with remaining parts taken from reference TRBV28 and TRBJ2-2, reads DVKVTQSSRYLVKRTGEKVFLECVQDMDHENMFWYRQDPGLGLRLIYFSYDVKMKEKGDIPEGYSVSREKKERFSLILESASTNQTSMYLCASSPPQSGELFFGEGSRLTVL.

V usage is TRBV3-1 (or the pseudogene TRBV3-2) and J usage is TRBJ1-6; TRBD1 matches at 7 bases. Unmatched junction bases numbered 4, after V lost 0 bases and J lost 2 bases. In germline, CDR1 is LGHDT, CDR2 YNNKEL (reference sequence). This CDR3 contains 17 residues. CDR3: CASSQETGHPYNSPLHF. CDR3 DNA sequence: TGTGCCAGCAGCCAAGAGACAGGGCACCCCTATAATTCACCCCTCCACTTT.

This CDR3 is CASSLVSGISGVGTEAFF. CDR3 bases: TGTGCCAGCAGCTTAGTATCGGGTATATCGGGTGTTGGGACTGAAGCTTTCTTT. V gene TRBV11-2 combines with J gene TRBJ1-1, with D unresolved. The germline gives CDR1 SGHAT, CDR2 FQNNGV. CDR3 size: 18 residues. V lost 1 base and J lost 5, with 23 bases in between.

The V gene is TRBV6-6, the J gene TRBJ2-4; 11 bases fit TRBD1. Per the germline V gene, CDR1 is MNHNY and CDR2 is SVGAGI (reference sequence). This CDR3 has 15 amino acids. With V trimmed by 4 bases and J by 3 bases, 2 bases remained unmatched. The CDR3 is CASSWTGGVKNIQYF. As DNA, the CDR3 is TGTGCCAGCAGTTGGACAGGGGGCGTCAAAAACATTCAGTACTTC.

V gene TRBV30 combines with J gene TRBJ2-5, with D possibly matching TRBD2 (6 bases). Germline V gene data show CDR1 as GTSNPN and CDR2 as SVGIG (reference sequence). CDR3 length: 13 amino acids. With 1 base removed from V and 6 bases from J, the gap between germline ends came to 12 bases. CDR3 protein: CAWSGLDGKTQYF. Written as DNA, the CDR3 is TGTGCCTGGAGTGGACTAGATGGAAAGACCCAGTACTTC.

The rearrangement links TRBV30 to TRBJ1-1; TRBD1 might be the D (5 bases). Deletions cut 0 bases from V and 6 bases from J, with 20 bases between. Germline-derived CDR1 and CDR2 are GTSNPN and SVGIG (reference sequence). The CDR3 contains 16 residues. The CDR3 DNA reads as TGTGCCTGGAGTGTATGGGGGGACCGATCGACCCCTGAAGCTTTCTTT. This translates into CAWSVWGDRSTPEAFF. The full variable domain, its missing parts supplied by reference TRBV30 and TRBJ1-1, is SQTIHQWPATLVQPVGSPLSLECTVEGTSNPNLYWYRQAAGRGLQLLFYSVGIGQISSEVPQNLSASRPQDRQFILSSKKLLLSDSGFYLCAWSVWGDRSTPEAFFGQGTRLTVV.

The chain joins TRBV6-2 or TRBV6-3 to TRBJ2-3, with D uncertain. The V gene's germline CDR1 is MNHEY and CDR2 SVGEGT. Trimming took 4 bases from V and 6 from J, leaving 8 bases between them. The CDR3 is 12 amino acids. As DNA, the CDR3 is TGTGCCAGCAGTTCCGCGGAGGATACGCAGTATTTT. Translated: CASSSAEDTQYF.

The gene calls are TRBV7-9 and TRBJ1-3; D is undetermined. The CDR3 runs to 11 residues. The germline CDR1 and CDR2 sequences are SEHNR and FQNEAQ (reference sequence). The ends were cut back, 11 bases at V and 3 bases at J, with 8 bases in the middle. CDR3 sequence (DNA): TGTGCCGCAACTGATGGAAACACCATATATTTT. Protein sequence: CAATDGNTIYF. Complete variable domain (other parts from reference TRBV7-9 and TRBJ1-3): DTGVSQNPRHKITKRGQNVTFRCDPISEHNRLYWYRQTLGQGPEFLTYFQNEAQLEKSRLLSDRFSAERPKGSFSTLEIQRTEQGDSAMYLCAATDGNTIYFGEGSWLTVV.

This clone was observed once. CDR3 DNA: TGTGCCAGCAGCTGGGACTTGGGACAGACTAACTATGGCTACACCTTC. Protein: CASSWDLGQTNYGYTF. V and J are TRBV7-9 and TRBJ1-2, with 7 bases identical to TRBD1. The germline V gene has CDR1 SEHNR and CDR2 FQNEAQ (reference sequence). The CDR3 extends over 16 amino acids. V trimming: 4 bases; J trimming: 0 bases; junction bases outside the gene matches: 8.

This chain joins TRBV7-2 and TRBJ1-2; D is perhaps TRBD1 (5 bases). The germline V gene encodes CDR1 SGHTA and CDR2 FQGNSA. The CDR3 has 12 amino acids. Trimming left V 5 bases short and J 5 bases short, with 9 bases between. The CDR3 DNA follows: TGTGCCAGCAGCAATAGACAGTATGGCTACACCTTC. Encoded protein: CASSNRQYGYTF.

This chain uses TRBV28 with TRBJ2-2, with D tentatively TRBD1 (7 bases). CDR3 length equals 18 residues. Trimming left V 4 bases short and J 5 bases short, with 23 bases between. Germline assignment: CDR1 MDHEN and CDR2 SYDVKM. Here the CDR3 reads CASSSEGALILGTGELFF. The DNA for the CDR3 is TGTGCCAGCAGTTCGGAGGGGGCCCTCATTTTGGGGACCGGGGAGCTGTTTTTT. Supplemented by reference TRBV28 and TRBJ2-2, the full variable domain reads DVKVTQSSRYLVKRTGEKVFLECVQDMDHENMFWYRQDPGLGLRLIYFSYDVKMKEKGDIPEGYSVSREKKERFSLILESASTNQTSMYLCASSSEGALILGTGELFFGEGSRLTVL.

For this clone: Other DNA sequences in this specimen translate into the identical CDR3. This sequence joins TRBV5-1 and TRBJ2-1; D call uncertain. CDR3 length equals 15 residues. The germline V and J ends were trimmed by 4 bases and 0 bases, with 11 bases remaining between them. Germline values: CDR1 SGHRS, CDR2 YFSETQ. The CDR3 DNA reads as TGCGCCAGCAGCCCCGCTTCTAGCTCCTACAATGAGCAGTTCTTC. Protein sequence: CASSPASSSYNEQFF.

The V gene is TRBV5-1, the J gene TRBJ1-1; tentative D call: TRBD1 (5 bases). V was clipped by 2 bases and J by 2 bases, with 10 bases between them. Germline values: CDR1 SGHRS, CDR2 YFSETQ. The length of the CDR3 is 14 residues. The CDR3: CASSLTGSNTEAFF. The CDR3 DNA follows: TGCGCCAGCAGCTTAACAGGCTCCAACACTGAAGCTTTCTTT.

The V gene is TRBV5-4, the J gene TRBJ1-6, with 7 bases matching TRBD1. CDR3 length: 15 amino acids. Trimming at V came to 0 bases and at J to 10 bases, leaving 7 bases not matched to a gene. Germline CDR1 SGHNT, CDR2 YYREEE (reference sequence). The chain's CDR3 is CASSLVTGEGSPLHF. CDR3 in DNA: TGTGCCAGCAGCTTGGTAACAGGGGAAGGATCACCCCTCCACTTT.

V usage is TRBV3-1 (or the pseudogene TRBV3-2) and J usage is TRBJ2-4, with 8 bases fitting TRBD2. The germline V gene has CDR1 LGHDT and CDR2 YNNKEL (reference sequence). The CDR3 consists of 17 residues. With V trimmed by 4 bases and J by 1 base, 9 bases remained unmatched. CDR3 in amino acids: CASSPPGSGKAKNIQYF. The CDR3 DNA reads TGTGCCAGCAGCCCCCCCGGTAGCGGGAAGGCCAAAAACATTCAGTACTTC.

V is TRBV6-5 and J is TRBJ1-6; D might be TRBD1 (5 bases). Trimming pared 2 bases from V and 8 bases from J, leaving 10 bases between. CDR1 is MNHEY and CDR2 is SVGAGI in the germline V gene. This CDR3 contains 14 residues. The CDR3 is CASSYIGRDSPLHF. The CDR3 nucleotides are TGTGCCAGCAGTTACATTGGCAGGGATTCACCCCTCCACTTT.

The chain links TRBV6-5 to TRBJ1-5, with D perhaps TRBD1 (5 bases). V lost 6 bases to trimming and J lost 3 bases, with 15 bases between them. Germline V CDR1 and CDR2: MNHEY, SVGAGI. The CDR3 extends over 15 amino acids. As DNA, the CDR3 is TGTGCCAGCAGCCTTAATCAGGGAAACAATCAGCCCCAGCATTTT. Amino acid sequence: CASSLNQGNNQPQHF.